Listed below are T cell receptor beta chains from one sample, sequenced in a study of shared clonotypes between healthy human individuals. The assay was immunoSEQ multiplex PCR, and TCRdb's table has in-frame clones only and misses some. The sample contains some 2,500,000 clones, less than 95% of which appear only once. Sequencing was performed on naive CD4+ T cells from PBMCs. These receptors all stem from a man between 18 and 29 years old in good health. Some clones in this sample may be carry-over from other donors' samples. CDR3s include the opening cysteine and the closing phenylalanine or tryptophan. The D gene is left open where the match is weak. Rows give clone size only sometimes, using once, few, many, or a class for an expanded clone.

cdr3_length	v_call	clone_size	j_call	d_call	cdr3_aa	cdr3_nt
15	TRBV4-1	.	TRBJ2-7	TRBD2	CASSPTSGRGYEQYF	TGCGCCAGCAGCCCGACTAGCGGGAGGGGGTACGAGCAGTACTTC
15	TRBV7-2	.	TRBJ2-5	TRBD2	CASSFTAGVQDGQYF	TGTGCCAGCAGCTTTACAGCGGGGGTACAAGACGGCCAGTACTTC
14	TRBV6-5	.	TRBJ1-5	.	CASRVREGSQPQHF	TGTGCCAGCAGAGTCAGGGAAGGGAGTCAGCCCCAGCATTTT
13	TRBV9	.	TRBJ1-1	.	CASSVAQGTEAFF	TGTGCCAGCAGCGTAGCCCAGGGCACTGAAGCTTTCTTT
15	TRBV7-2	.	TRBJ1-1	.	CASSENGPRPTEAFF	TGTGCCAGCAGCGAAAATGGCCCTCGCCCCACTGAAGCTTTCTTT
15	TRBV29-1	.	TRBJ2-3	TRBD2	CSGHSGRERTDTQYF	TGCAGCGGACATAGCGGGAGGGAACGCACAGATACGCAGTATTTT
13	TRBV7-2	once	TRBJ1-5	.	CASSLDLNQPQHF	TGTGCCAGCAGCTTAGATCTAAATCAGCCCCAGCATTTT
15	TRBV7-9	.	TRBJ2-5	TRBD1	CASNPGQGAEETQYF	TGTGCCAGCAACCCCGGGCAGGGGGCGGAAGAGACCCAGTACTTC
12	TRBV27	.	TRBJ1-1	.	CASSSRGTEAFF	TGTGCCAGCAGTTCCCGGGGGACTGAAGCTTTCTTT
14	TRBV7-9	.	TRBJ1-4	.	CASSLVLGGEKLFF	TGTGCCAGCAGCTTAGTTTTGGGGGGTGAAAAACTGTTTTTT
14	TRBV12-5	few	TRBJ2-2	.	CASSLTGTTGELFF	TGTGCTAGTAGTCTAACAGGAACCACCGGGGAGCTGTTTTTT
15	TRBV7-3	.	TRBJ2-2	TRBD1	CASSLRQGRTGELFF	TGTGCCAGCAGCTTACGACAGGGTCGCACCGGGGAGCTGTTTTTT
15	TRBV7-3	.	TRBJ2-1	TRBD2	CASSLSGRAGTEQFF	TGTGCCAGCAGCTTAAGCGGGAGGGCCGGGACTGAGCAGTTCTTC
15	TRBV9	.	TRBJ2-2	TRBD2	CASSSRTSGTGELFF	TGTGCCAGCAGCTCAAGGACTAGCGGGACCGGGGAGCTGTTTTTT
12	TRBV29-1	.	TRBJ2-5	.	CSVEGREETQYF	TGCAGCGTTGAAGGGCGGGAAGAGACCCAGTACTTC
16	TRBV27	.	TRBJ2-7	TRBD2	CASSRTPGLASYEQYF	TGTGCCAGCAGTAGAACCCCGGGACTAGCTTCGTACGAGCAGTACTTC
12	TRBV19	.	TRBJ2-4	.	CASSIQNGIQYF	TGTGCCAGTAGTATACAGAATGGCATTCAGTACTTC